The 9 T cell receptor beta chains reported below all come from one sample, sequenced in a study of early stage breast cancer tumors. Clones were read by immunoSEQ multiplex PCR, and TCRdb kept only the in-frame ones, dropping some. The sample has about 29,000 clones; 84% are singletons. Sequencing was carried out using blood. The receptor source for this set is a person in their fifties or sixties with breast cancer.

The V call is TRBV10-2, the J call TRBJ1-1; TRBD1 matches at 8 bases. V dropped 1 base and J dropped 1; count of bases not matched to a gene: 2. The CDR3 spans 15 residues. The germline CDR1 and CDR2 sequences are WSHSY and SAAADI. The CDR3 DNA sequence: TGCGCCAGCAGTGAGTGGGGGACAGGGAACACTGAAGCTTTCTTT. Its translation is CASSEWGTGNTEAFF.

The rearrangement links TRBV2 to TRBJ1-2; D is ambiguous. The CDR3 is made up of 17 amino acids. V lost 1 base, J lost 0 bases, and 15 bases lay in between. The germline gives CDR1 SNHLY, CDR2 FYNNEI. The CDR3 is CASSEGIVGPANYGYTF. CDR3 in DNA: TGTGCCAGCAGTGAAGGCATTGTTGGACCAGCTAACTATGGCTACACCTTC.

The V call is TRBV30, the J call TRBJ1-3; maybe TRBD1 (5 bases). Germline V gene lookup returns CDR1 GTSNPN and CDR2 SVGIG (reference sequence). The ends were cut back, 0 bases at V and 4 bases at J, with 19 bases in the middle. This CDR3 is built from 17 residues. CDR3 coding DNA: TGTGCCTGGAGTGTACTAAAACCTCGGGACTTCGGAAACACCATATATTTT. Amino acids: CAWSVLKPRDFGNTIYF.

The sample holds one count of this clone. The gene calls are TRBV18 and TRBJ2-5; D uncertain. V gave up 1 base and J gave up 4 bases, with 10 bases separating them. Germline V gene sequence: CDR1 KGHSH, CDR2 LQKENI. The CDR3 is 14 residues long. DNA for the CDR3: TGTGCCAGCTCACCACTCGGCCTCAGAGAGACCCAGTACTTC. As protein: CASSPLGLRETQYF. Based on the CDR3 plus reference TRBV18 and TRBJ2-5, the full variable domain is NAGVMQNPRHLVRRRGQEARLRCSPMKGHSHVYWYRQLPEEGLKFMVYLQKENIIDESGMPKERFSAEFPKEGPSILRIQQVVRGDSAAYFCASSPLGLRETQYFGPGTRLLVL.

Written as DNA, the CDR3 is TGTGCCAGTAGTATAAGGACTAGCGGGGGCTACAATGAGCAGTTCTTC. This translates into CASSIRTSGGYNEQFF. This chain links TRBV19 with TRBJ2-1; TRBD2 agrees at 13 bases. CDR3 length equals 16 residues. Losses at the gene ends were 2 bases for V and 3 bases for J; bases not matched to a gene: 1. The V gene's germline CDR1 is LNHDA and CDR2 SQIVND (reference sequence).

This clone was found a few times. This sequence joins TRBV27 and TRBJ1-1; TRBD1 is a possible D gene (6 bases). Trimming left V 6 bases short and J 11 bases short, with 19 bases between. The CDR3 is 13 amino acids. Germline V gene lookup returns CDR1 MNHEY and CDR2 SMNVEV (reference sequence). In nucleotides, the CDR3 is TGTGCCAGCAGCCCGACCCTACAGGGACGGGCTTTCTTT. It is translated as CASSPTLQGRAFF.

The V gene is TRBV10-2, the J gene TRBJ2-1; D might be TRBD2 (5 bases). CDR1 is WSHSY, CDR2 SAAADI, per germline. The CDR3 spans 14 residues. Trimming shortened V by 3 bases and J by 6 bases, and 12 bases separated the two germline ends. CDR3: CASSDGGLLNEQFF. DNA for the CDR3: TGCGCCAGCAGTGATGGAGGCCTCCTCAATGAGCAGTTCTTC.

The CDR3 reads CASSPGTANYGYTF. The CDR3 DNA reads as TGTGCCAGCAGCCCCGGGACGGCTAACTATGGCTACACCTTC. This rearrangement joins TRBV7-2 to TRBJ1-2; tentatively, D is TRBD1 (5 bases). The CDR3 extends over 14 amino acids. The germline V gene encodes CDR1 SGHTA and CDR2 FQGNSA. The V and J ends lost 5 bases and 0 bases respectively, with 10 bases between them.

This clone was seen more than once but under ten times. The genes are TRBV2 and TRBJ1-1; the D gene is possibly TRBD1 (5 bases). V lost 6 bases and J 1 base, leaving 6 bases between the germline ends. The CDR3 has 12 residues. Germline loops: CDR1 SNHLY, CDR2 FYNNEI. The CDR3, as DNA: TGTGCCAGCAGGCAGGGGAACACTGAAGCTTTCTTT. Translated, it gives CASRQGNTEAFF.